This T cell receptor beta chain was found in a study of identical twins. Healthy Caucasians, and only they, were the donors. This clonotype was found once. This CDR3 spans 13 amino acids. Germline CDR1 reads SGHTA; CDR2 reads FQGNSA. Unique molecular identifiers were present on the cDNA, which also gained a universal primer site by template switching. TCRdb reprocessed the 5' RACE reads with MiXCR, giving one entry per CDR3 protein. Among some 710,000 distinct CDR3 sequences, roughly 6% were seen once, and the ten largest hold under 2%. Sequencing was carried out using naive T cells sorted from blood. V is TRBV7-2 and J is TRBJ2-3; D may be TRBD1 or TRBD2 (6 bases each). The clonotype originates from a man between 18 and 29 years old in good health. CDR3 protein: CVGGRASTDTQYF. In nucleotides, the CDR3 is TGTGTCGGGGGCAGGGCGAGCACAGATACGCAGTATTTT.